Below are 13 T cell receptor beta chains sequenced from a single sample in a study of shared clonotypes between healthy human individuals. TCRdb's table, derived via immunoSEQ multiplex PCR, lists solely in-frame clones and lacks some. The profile covers under 650,000 clones, with 95% to 97% appearing a single time and about 0.057% taken by the ten largest. Sequencing used naive CD4+ T cells sorted from blood. The subset is: CD45RA+ positively selected. All receptors come from a woman aged 25 to 45 in good health.

This rearrangement joins TRBV19 to TRBJ2-3; no definite D call. CDR3 length: 12 residues. The V end lost 5 bases, the J end lost 3 bases, and 6 bases lay between the germline ends. Germline assignment: CDR1 LNHDA and CDR2 SQIVND (reference sequence). The CDR3 nucleotides are TGTGCCAGTAGTGTGCAGACAGATACGCAGTATTTT. Encoded protein: CASSVQTDTQYF.

The chain links TRBV28 to TRBJ2-5; D is tentatively TRBD1 or TRBD2 (6 bases each). The ends were cut back, 1 base at V and 5 bases at J, with 11 bases in the middle. The CDR3 has 14 amino acids. Germline-derived CDR1 and CDR2 are MDHEN and SYDVKM. CDR3 DNA sequence: TGTGCCAGCAGTTTATCGGGGGCCGGGGAGACCCAGTACTTC. Its translation: CASSLSGAGETQYF.

This chain uses TRBV6-5 with TRBJ1-1; maybe TRBD1 (5 bases). Germline V CDR1 and CDR2: MNHEY, SVGAGI. The CDR3 contains 12 residues. V was clipped by 6 bases and J by 10 bases, with 15 bases between them. CDR3 DNA: TGTGCCAGCAGAACCCCTGGCAGGGCAGCTTTCTTT. Its protein product is CASRTPGRAAFF.

The chain joins TRBV19 to TRBJ1-5; no firm D call. The germline V gene has CDR1 LNHDA and CDR2 SQIVND (reference sequence). V lost 5 bases and J 7 bases, leaving 9 bases between the germline ends. This CDR3 region has 12 residues. The CDR3 DNA reads as TGTGCCAGTAGTTCGGCAATGCAGCCCCAGCATTTT. As protein: CASSSAMQPQHF.

The DNA of the CDR3 is TGCAGCGCAAAGACAGGGTATGAGGACTATGGCTACACCTTC. Amino acid sequence: CSAKTGYEDYGYTF. The V and J genes are TRBV29-1 and TRBJ1-2, with 7 positions matching TRBD1. This CDR3 region has 14 residues. Germline CDR1 SQVTM, CDR2 ANQGSEA. V shed 7 bases, J shed 3 bases, and the junction held 11 bases outside the gene matches.

The chain joins TRBV28 to TRBJ1-5; D remains ambiguous. Trimming shortened V by 0 bases and J by 0 bases, and 9 bases separated the two germline ends. Germline V gives CDR1 MDHEN, CDR2 SYDVKM. The CDR3 sequence is 16 residues long. This CDR3 reads CASSLWRGVSNQPQHF. The CDR3 DNA reads TGTGCCAGCAGTTTATGGCGGGGAGTTAGCAATCAGCCCCAGCATTTT.

The gene calls are TRBV19 and TRBJ2-7, with 7 bases fitting TRBD1. V dropped 5 bases and J dropped 2; count of bases not matched to a gene: 6. The germline V gene encodes CDR1 LNHDA and CDR2 SQIVND (reference sequence). This CDR3 spans 14 amino acids. As DNA, the CDR3 is TGTGCCAGTAGTGGCGGACAGGCCCCCTACGAGCAGTACTTC. It codes for CASSGGQAPYEQYF.

J is TRBJ2-5 and V is TRBV15, with a possible D match to TRBD1 (6 bases). CDR3 size: 15 residues. Germline loops: CDR1 LNHNV, CDR2 YYDKDF (reference sequence). Trimming shortened V by 2 bases and J by 5 bases, and 15 bases separated the two germline ends. CDR3 DNA sequence: TGTGCCACCAGCAGAAACAGCAGGGGCTTGGAGACCCAGTACTTC. Translating it yields CATSRNSRGLETQYF. The whole variable domain, filled in from reference TRBV15 and TRBJ2-5, reads DAMVIQNPRYQVTQFGKPVTLSCSQTLNHNVMYWYQQKSSQAPKLLFHYYDKDFNNEADTPDNFQSRRPNTSFCFLDIRSPGLGDTAMYLCATSRNSRGLETQYFGPGTRLLVL.

This clone has only one observation. This chain connects TRBV14 to TRBJ2-5, with D possibly TRBD1 on 5 matching bases. Per the germline V gene, CDR1 is SGHDN and CDR2 is FVKESK. This CDR3 contains 15 residues. The germline V and J ends were trimmed by 2 bases and 1 base, with 11 bases remaining between them. The CDR3 loop is CASSQYAGLQETQYF. The CDR3 region has the DNA TGTGCCAGCAGCCAATATGCAGGGCTCCAAGAGACCCAGTACTTC.

This sequence joins TRBV6-6 and TRBJ2-7, with D possibly matching TRBD2 (6 bases). The CDR3 is 13 amino acids. Trimming left V 3 bases short and J 1 base short, with 7 bases between. The V gene's germline CDR1 is MNHNY and CDR2 SVGAGI (reference sequence). The CDR3 coding sequence is TGTGCCAGCAGTTATGCGGGGTCCTACGAGCAGTACTTC. This encodes CASSYAGSYEQYF.

The V call is TRBV6-6, the J call TRBJ2-7; tentatively, D is TRBD1 (5 bases). Trimming removed 2 bases at V and 7 bases at J, with 9 bases between. CDR3 length equals 12 residues. The V gene's germline CDR1 is MNHNY and CDR2 SVGAGI (reference sequence). The CDR3 loop reads CASSYRAGEQYF. The DNA for the CDR3 is TGTGCCAGCAGTTACAGGGCAGGGGAGCAGTACTTC.

In the case of this clone: Different DNA sequences within this sample yield the same CDR3. The rearrangement links TRBV5-4 to TRBJ2-1, with D unclear. This CDR3 region has 13 residues. The V end lost 0 bases, the J end lost 3 bases, and 4 bases lay between the germline ends. In germline, CDR1 is SGHNT, CDR2 YYREEE (reference sequence). The CDR3 DNA is TGTGCCAGCAGCTTGGAGGACTACAATGAGCAGTTCTTC. It translates to CASSLEDYNEQFF.

Of note for this clone: Other DNA sequences in this sample translate to the same CDR3. The chain links TRBV9 to TRBJ2-7; 7 positions match TRBD2. This CDR3 region has 14 residues. Germline CDR1 SGDLS, CDR2 YYNGEE. Germline trimming cut 0 bases from V and 3 bases from J; bases unmatched to any gene: 3. CDR3 residues: CASSVGASGYEQYF. CDR3 coding DNA: TGTGCCAGCAGCGTAGGGGCTAGCGGCTACGAGCAGTACTTC.